A selection of T cell receptor beta chains follows, all from one sample in a study of T cell repertoires in cytomegalovirus infection. TCRdb called the reads again in MiXCR, with one record for every CDR3 protein. This table has some 270,000 distinct CDR3 sequences, about 18% appearing once. Specimen: CD8+ T cells from PBMCs. The receptors were sampled from a human donor in good health (CMV status not recorded). Some clones in this sample may be carry-over from other donors' samples. The CDR3 runs from the conserved cysteine through the conserved F or W. The order of the fields is V gene, J gene, D gene, CDR3 length, clone size, CDR3 protein, CDR3 DNA. A D gene is named only where the DNA matches it firmly. Size is omitted from some rows. Given values are once, few, many or a class for expanded clones.

v_call: TRBV2; j_call: TRBJ1-2; d_call: NA; cdr3_length: 13; clone_size: NA; cdr3_aa: CATEGGDYYGYTF; cdr3_nt: TGTGCCACAGAAGGGGGGGACTACTATGGCTACACCTTC
v_call: TRBV14; j_call: TRBJ1-4; d_call: TRBD1; cdr3_length: 15; clone_size: NA; cdr3_aa: CASSPDEGAREELFF; cdr3_nt: TGTGCCAGCAGCCCAGATGAGGGGGCTCGTGAAGAACTGTTTTTT
v_call: TRBV2; j_call: TRBJ2-3; d_call: NA; cdr3_length: 18; clone_size: many; cdr3_aa: CASSEALLGDAGSDTQYF; cdr3_nt: TGTGCCAGCAGTGAAGCGCTTCTGGGGGACGCTGGCTCAGATACGCAGTATTTT
v_call: TRBV29-1; j_call: TRBJ2-2; d_call: NA; cdr3_length: 11; clone_size: NA; cdr3_aa: CSVESTGELFF; cdr3_nt: TGCAGCGTTGAATCCACCGGGGAGCTGTTTTTT
v_call: TRBV7-9; j_call: TRBJ1-6; d_call: NA; cdr3_length: 12; clone_size: many; cdr3_aa: CASSVANSPLHF; cdr3_nt: TGTGCCAGCAGTGTAGCTAATTCACCCCTCCACTTT
v_call: TRBV7-8; j_call: TRBJ2-3; d_call: TRBD1; cdr3_length: 16; clone_size: many; cdr3_aa: CASSTKDRLSTDTQYF; cdr3_nt: TGTGCCAGCTCCACTAAGGACAGGCTTAGCACAGATACGCAGTATTTT
v_call: TRBV12-3/TRBV12-4; j_call: TRBJ2-4; d_call: TRBD2; cdr3_length: 13; clone_size: NA; cdr3_aa: CASTLGGLDIQYF; cdr3_nt: TGTGCCAGCACCCTGGGAGGGTTGGACATTCAGTACTTC
v_call: TRBV20-1; j_call: TRBJ2-7; d_call: NA; cdr3_length: 15; clone_size: few; cdr3_aa: CSAMRGGGGPYEQYF; cdr3_nt: TGCAGTGCTATGAGGGGGGGCGGGGGCCCCTACGAGCAGTACTTC
v_call: TRBV5-1; j_call: TRBJ1-6; d_call: TRBD1; cdr3_length: 18; clone_size: NA; cdr3_aa: CASSLRSPGGSYNSPLHF; cdr3_nt: TGCGCCAGCAGCTTACGATCGCCAGGGGGCTCCTATAATTCACCCCTCCACTTT
v_call: TRBV14; j_call: TRBJ2-3; d_call: NA; cdr3_length: 14; clone_size: few; cdr3_aa: CASSTQDTTDTQYF; cdr3_nt: TGTGCCAGCAGCACCCAGGACACCACAGATACGCAGTATTTT
v_call: TRBV6-2/TRBV6-3; j_call: TRBJ1-1; d_call: NA; cdr3_length: 13; clone_size: many; cdr3_aa: CASGAMGATEAFF; cdr3_nt: TGTGCCAGCGGAGCAATGGGGGCCACTGAAGCTTTCTTT
v_call: TRBV19; j_call: TRBJ2-1; d_call: TRBD2; cdr3_length: 15; clone_size: few; cdr3_aa: CATREKRGEYNEQFF; cdr3_nt: TGTGCCACCCGAGAAAAGCGGGGGGAGTACAATGAGCAGTTCTTC
v_call: TRBV27; j_call: TRBJ2-5; d_call: NA; cdr3_length: 13; clone_size: many; cdr3_aa: CASRRQATETQYF; cdr3_nt: TGTGCCAGCAGACGACAGGCAACGGAGACCCAGTACTTC
v_call: TRBV7-9; j_call: TRBJ1-1; d_call: NA; cdr3_length: 14; clone_size: many; cdr3_aa: CASSLVGFGTEAFF; cdr3_nt: TGTGCCAGCAGCTTAGTGGGGTTTGGCACTGAAGCTTTCTTT
v_call: TRBV10-3; j_call: TRBJ1-5; d_call: TRBD1; cdr3_length: 14; clone_size: NA; cdr3_aa: CAIRDGTGDQPQHF; cdr3_nt: TGTGCCATCAGGGACGGGACAGGGGATCAGCCCCAGCATTTT
v_call: TRBV4-3; j_call: TRBJ1-2; d_call: TRBD1; cdr3_length: 15; clone_size: few; cdr3_aa: CASSITGQGNYGYTF; cdr3_nt: TGCGCCAGCAGCATAACGGGACAGGGGAACTATGGCTACACCTTC
v_call: TRBV20-1; j_call: TRBJ1-4; d_call: NA; cdr3_length: 18; clone_size: NA; cdr3_aa: CSARSDSPQGATNEKLFF; cdr3_nt: TGCAGTGCTAGAAGCGACAGCCCTCAAGGAGCAACTAATGAAAAACTGTTTTTT
v_call: TRBV10-3; j_call: TRBJ1-5; d_call: TRBD1; cdr3_length: 17; clone_size: many; cdr3_aa: CAISESRTGLGNQPQHF; cdr3_nt: TGTGCCATCAGTGAGTCGAGGACAGGGTTAGGCAATCAGCCCCAGCATTTT
v_call: TRBV5-4; j_call: TRBJ2-7; d_call: NA; cdr3_length: 17; clone_size: NA; cdr3_aa: CASSLGPGDVSSYEQYF; cdr3_nt: TGTGCCAGCAGCTTAGGACCCGGAGACGTCAGCTCCTACGAGCAGTACTTC
v_call: TRBV6-2/TRBV6-3; j_call: TRBJ2-5; d_call: TRBD2; cdr3_length: 16; clone_size: many; cdr3_aa: CASSYWPSGEQETQYF; cdr3_nt: TGTGCCAGCAGTTATTGGCCTAGCGGGGAACAAGAGACCCAGTACTTC
v_call: TRBV29-1; j_call: TRBJ2-3; d_call: NA; cdr3_length: 19; clone_size: few; cdr3_aa: CSVEIPQGFGFTSTDTQYF; cdr3_nt: TGCAGCGTTGAAATACCCCAGGGCTTCGGGTTCACTAGCACAGATACGCAGTATTTT
v_call: TRBV6-1; j_call: TRBJ2-7; d_call: NA; cdr3_length: 11; clone_size: NA; cdr3_aa: CASSNLVGQYF; cdr3_nt: TGTGCCAGCAGCAACCTAGTTGGGCAGTACTTC
v_call: TRBV12-3/TRBV12-4; j_call: TRBJ2-5; d_call: TRBD1; cdr3_length: 14; clone_size: many; cdr3_aa: CASMGQGRGETQYF; cdr3_nt: TGTGCCAGCATGGGACAGGGGCGGGGAGAGACCCAGTACTTC
v_call: TRBV20-1; j_call: TRBJ2-7; d_call: TRBD1; cdr3_length: 13; clone_size: NA; cdr3_aa: CSADPDRSYEQYF; cdr3_nt: TGCAGTGCTGACCCGGACAGGTCCTACGAGCAGTACTTC
v_call: TRBV7-8; j_call: TRBJ2-3; d_call: NA; cdr3_length: 16; clone_size: many; cdr3_aa: CASSLGAETSTDTQYF; cdr3_nt: TGTGCCAGCAGCTTAGGGGCAGAAACTAGCACAGATACGCAGTATTTT
v_call: TRBV28; j_call: TRBJ2-3; d_call: TRBD2; cdr3_length: 19; clone_size: few; cdr3_aa: CASSFPPVLSGGTTDTQYF; cdr3_nt: TGTGCCAGCAGTTTCCCCCCCGTATTGAGCGGGGGCACTACAGATACGCAGTATTTT
v_call: TRBV6-2/TRBV6-3; j_call: TRBJ1-5; d_call: NA; cdr3_length: 13; clone_size: many; cdr3_aa: CASRRQEDLPQHF; cdr3_nt: TGTGCCAGCAGGAGACAGGAGGATCTGCCCCAGCATTTT
v_call: TRBV6-5; j_call: TRBJ1-2; d_call: NA; cdr3_length: 15; clone_size: few; cdr3_aa: CASSSPGQEAYGYTF; cdr3_nt: TGTGCCAGCAGTTCCCCGGGACAAGAAGCTTATGGCTACACCTTC
v_call: TRBV11-2; j_call: TRBJ1-2; d_call: TRBD1; cdr3_length: 15; clone_size: NA; cdr3_aa: CASSLGGQGIDGYTF; cdr3_nt: TGTGCCAGCAGCTTAGGTGGACAGGGAATCGACGGCTACACCTTC
v_call: TRBV12-5; j_call: TRBJ1-6; d_call: NA; cdr3_length: 17; clone_size: few; cdr3_aa: CASGLIRGRSYNSPLHF; cdr3_nt: TGTGCTAGTGGTTTGATCAGGGGACGCTCCTATAATTCACCCCTCCACTTT
v_call: TRBV12-2; j_call: TRBJ2-1; d_call: NA; cdr3_length: 15; clone_size: NA; cdr3_aa: CASPPVGGGFNEQFF; cdr3_nt: TGTGCAAGTCCCCCAGTGGGCGGGGGGTTCAATGAGCAGTTCTTC
v_call: TRBV25-1; j_call: TRBJ1-2; d_call: NA; cdr3_length: 15; clone_size: NA; cdr3_aa: CASSEYFWDPYGYTF; cdr3_nt: TGTGCCAGCAGTGAATACTTTTGGGACCCCTATGGCTACACCTTC
v_call: TRBV5-8; j_call: TRBJ1-4; d_call: NA; cdr3_length: 14; clone_size: NA; cdr3_aa: CASSLVGTDEKLFF; cdr3_nt: TGTGCCAGCAGCTTGGTTGGGACGGATGAAAAACTGTTTTTT
v_call: TRBV6-2/TRBV6-3; j_call: TRBJ1-2; d_call: TRBD1; cdr3_length: 14; clone_size: NA; cdr3_aa: CANLLRDSNYGYTF; cdr3_nt: TGTGCCAATCTCCTCCGGGACAGCAACTATGGCTACACCTTC
v_call: TRBV2; j_call: TRBJ1-5; d_call: NA; cdr3_length: 14; clone_size: NA; cdr3_aa: CASSDFNSNQPQHF; cdr3_nt: TGTGCCAGCAGTGATTTTAACAGCAATCAGCCCCAGCATTTT
v_call: TRBV28; j_call: TRBJ2-5; d_call: NA; cdr3_length: 16; clone_size: NA; cdr3_aa: CASSRSAGMFPETQYF; cdr3_nt: TGTGCCAGCAGTCGCTCCGCAGGGATGTTTCCAGAGACCCAGTACTTC
v_call: TRBV7-9; j_call: TRBJ2-4; d_call: TRBD1; cdr3_length: 15; clone_size: few; cdr3_aa: CASSLARTGRNIQYF; cdr3_nt: TGTGCCAGCAGCTTAGCAAGGACAGGGCGAAACATTCAGTACTTC
v_call: TRBV7-2; j_call: TRBJ1-1; d_call: NA; cdr3_length: 15; clone_size: many; cdr3_aa: CASSPRFSPNTEAFF; cdr3_nt: TGTGCCAGCAGCCCCCGGTTTAGCCCGAACACTGAAGCTTTCTTT
v_call: TRBV14; j_call: TRBJ2-1; d_call: NA; cdr3_length: 15; clone_size: NA; cdr3_aa: CASSQDFPGINEQFF; cdr3_nt: TGTGCCAGCAGCCAAGATTTCCCGGGGATCAATGAGCAGTTCTTC
v_call: TRBV2; j_call: TRBJ1-1; d_call: TRBD1; cdr3_length: 13; clone_size: few; cdr3_aa: CASSETGADEAFF; cdr3_nt: TGTGCCAGCAGTGAGACAGGGGCGGATGAAGCTTTCTTT
v_call: TRBV27; j_call: TRBJ1-1; d_call: NA; cdr3_length: 14; clone_size: many; cdr3_aa: CASSFRSRNTEAFF; cdr3_nt: TGTGCCAGCTCATTTAGGAGCAGGAACACTGAAGCTTTCTTT
v_call: TRBV7-6; j_call: TRBJ1-5; d_call: NA; cdr3_length: 15; clone_size: many; cdr3_aa: CASSLEAGSNQPQHF; cdr3_nt: TGTGCCAGCAGCTTAGAGGCGGGTAGCAATCAGCCCCAGCATTTT
v_call: TRBV5-5; j_call: TRBJ1-1; d_call: NA; cdr3_length: 13; clone_size: few; cdr3_aa: CASSSDGITEAFF; cdr3_nt: TGTGCCAGCAGCTCCGATGGGATCACTGAAGCTTTCTTT
v_call: TRBV7-9; j_call: TRBJ1-1; d_call: NA; cdr3_length: 12; clone_size: NA; cdr3_aa: CASSYDSIEAFF; cdr3_nt: TGTGCCAGCAGCTACGACAGTATTGAAGCTTTCTTT
v_call: TRBV20-1; j_call: TRBJ1-6; d_call: NA; cdr3_length: 16; clone_size: few; cdr3_aa: CSARDRLAGLNSPLHF; cdr3_nt: TGCAGTGCTAGAGATAGATTGGCAGGCTTGAATTCACCCCTCCACTTT
v_call: TRBV6-2/TRBV6-3; j_call: TRBJ1-1; d_call: TRBD1; cdr3_length: 15; clone_size: NA; cdr3_aa: CASSYPGTGGMDAFF; cdr3_nt: TGTGCCAGCAGTTACCCCGGGACAGGGGGTATGGATGCTTTCTTT
v_call: TRBV7-2; j_call: TRBJ2-7; d_call: NA; cdr3_length: 23; clone_size: many; cdr3_aa: CASSLAQLRQPGTKEWGFYEQYF; cdr3_nt: TGTGCCAGCAGCTTAGCCCAATTACGTCAACCGGGAACAAAGGAGTGGGGTTTCTACGAGCAGTACTTC
v_call: TRBV7-4; j_call: TRBJ2-7; d_call: NA; cdr3_length: 14; clone_size: once; cdr3_aa: CASSFRSGSYEQYF; cdr3_nt: TGTGCCAGCAGCTTTCGGTCGGGATCCTACGAGCAGTACTTC
v_call: TRBV7-3; j_call: TRBJ2-1; d_call: TRBD2; cdr3_length: 19; clone_size: many; cdr3_aa: CASSLGASGGASSYNEQFF; cdr3_nt: TGTGCCAGCAGCTTAGGGGCTAGCGGGGGGGCCAGCTCCTACAATGAGCAGTTCTTC
v_call: TRBV7-2; j_call: TRBJ1-1; d_call: TRBD1; cdr3_length: 21; clone_size: many; cdr3_aa: CASSLWTGSVWIDGRATEAFF; cdr3_nt: TGTGCCAGCAGCTTATGGACAGGGTCGGTGTGGATTGACGGTCGCGCCACTGAAGCTTTCTTT
v_call: TRBV12-3/TRBV12-4; j_call: TRBJ2-7; d_call: TRBD1; cdr3_length: 17; clone_size: NA; cdr3_aa: CASSTSAYGTDPYEQYF; cdr3_nt: TGTGCCAGCTCCACCTCCGCCTATGGGACAGACCCATACGAGCAGTACTTC
v_call: TRBV19; j_call: TRBJ2-7; d_call: NA; cdr3_length: 15; clone_size: NA; cdr3_aa: CASSFFPGGDYEQYF; cdr3_nt: TGTGCCAGTAGTTTTTTCCCCGGGGGCGACTACGAGCAGTACTTC
v_call: TRBV2; j_call: TRBJ2-3; d_call: NA; cdr3_length: 15; clone_size: few; cdr3_aa: CASTLTGYNTDTQYF; cdr3_nt: TGTGCCAGCACCCTCACAGGATACAACACAGATACGCAGTATTTT
v_call: TRBV27; j_call: TRBJ2-1; d_call: NA; cdr3_length: 16; clone_size: few; cdr3_aa: CASSLSLGSSYNEQFF; cdr3_nt: TGTGCCAGCAGTTTATCGTTAGGGAGCTCCTACAATGAGCAGTTCTTC